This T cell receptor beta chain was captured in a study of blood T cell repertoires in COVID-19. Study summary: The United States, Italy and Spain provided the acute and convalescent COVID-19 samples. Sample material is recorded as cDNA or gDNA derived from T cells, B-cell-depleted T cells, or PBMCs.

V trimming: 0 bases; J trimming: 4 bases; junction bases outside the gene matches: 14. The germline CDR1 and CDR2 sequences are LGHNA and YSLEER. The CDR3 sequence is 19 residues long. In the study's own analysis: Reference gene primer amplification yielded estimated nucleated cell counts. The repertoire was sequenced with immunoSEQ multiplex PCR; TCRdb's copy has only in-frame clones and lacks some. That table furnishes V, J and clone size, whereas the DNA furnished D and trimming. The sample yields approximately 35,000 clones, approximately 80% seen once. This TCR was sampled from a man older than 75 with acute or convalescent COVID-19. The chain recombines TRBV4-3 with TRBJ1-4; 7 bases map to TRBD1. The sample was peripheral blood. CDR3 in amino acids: CASSQDLSGGYLYNEKLFF. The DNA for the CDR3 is TGCGCCAGCAGCCAAGATCTGTCAGGGGGATATCTATATAATGAAAAACTGTTTTTT.